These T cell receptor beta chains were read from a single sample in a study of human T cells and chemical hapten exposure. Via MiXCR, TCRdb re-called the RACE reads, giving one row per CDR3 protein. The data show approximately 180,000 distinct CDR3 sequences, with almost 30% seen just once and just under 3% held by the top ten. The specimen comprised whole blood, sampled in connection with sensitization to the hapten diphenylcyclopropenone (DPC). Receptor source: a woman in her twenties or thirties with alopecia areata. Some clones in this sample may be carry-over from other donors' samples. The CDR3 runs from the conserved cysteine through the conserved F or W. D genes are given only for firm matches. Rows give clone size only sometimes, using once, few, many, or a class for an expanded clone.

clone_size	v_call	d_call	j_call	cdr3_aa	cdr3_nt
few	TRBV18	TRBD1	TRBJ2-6	CASSPTGGSGANVLTF	TGTGCCAGCTCACCTACAGGGGGCTCTGGGGCCAACGTCCTGACTTTC
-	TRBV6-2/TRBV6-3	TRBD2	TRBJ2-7	CASRRLADTYEQYF	TGTGCCAGCAGACGACTAGCGGATACCTACGAGCAGTACTTC
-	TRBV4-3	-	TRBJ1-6	CASSQETDGNSPLHF	TGCGCCAGCAGCCAAGAAACAGACGGTAATTCACCCCTCCACTTT
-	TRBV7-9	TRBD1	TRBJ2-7	CASSSDRDSYEQYF	TGTGCCAGCAGCTCGGACAGGGACTCCTACGAGCAGTACTTC
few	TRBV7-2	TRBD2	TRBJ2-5	CASSAGLVGTQYF	TGTGCCAGCAGCGCTGGACTAGTAGGGACCCAGTACTTC
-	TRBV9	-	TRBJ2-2	CASSVALGLNGGELFF	TGTGCCAGCAGCGTAGCTCTGGGGTTGAACGGCGGGGAGCTGTTTTTT
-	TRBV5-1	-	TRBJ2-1	CASSLGTGYNEQFF	TGCGCCAGCAGCTTGGGGACTGGATACAATGAGCAGTTCTTC
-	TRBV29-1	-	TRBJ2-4	CSVGTRALNIQYF	TGCAGCGTTGGTACCCGGGCGTTAAACATTCAGTACTTC
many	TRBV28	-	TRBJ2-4	CASSRDGMWDKNIQYF	TGTGCCAGCAGCCGGGATGGAATGTGGGATAAAAACATTCAGTACTTC
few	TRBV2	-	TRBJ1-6	CASSEEGGYSPLHF	TGTGCCAGCAGTGAGGAGGGAGGGTATTCACCCCTCCACTTT
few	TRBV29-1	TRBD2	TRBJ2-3	CSVERKRGATDTQYF	TGCAGCGTTGAGAGAAAGCGGGGGGCCACAGATACGCAGTATTTT
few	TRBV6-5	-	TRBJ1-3	CASSSPRKAAGNTIYF	TGTGCCAGCAGTTCTCCCCGGAAAGCCGCTGGAAACACCATATATTTT
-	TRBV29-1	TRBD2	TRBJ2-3	CSVEGSGGDTDTQYF	TGCAGCGTTGAAGGTAGCGGGGGAGACACAGATACGCAGTATTTT
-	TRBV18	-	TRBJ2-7	CASSLDREGLGEQYF	TGTGCCAGCTCACTGGACAGGGAAGGACTAGGCGAGCAGTACTTC
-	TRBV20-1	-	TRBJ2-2	CSARSTNTGELFF	TGCAGTGCTAGAAGTACGAACACCGGGGAGCTGTTTTTT
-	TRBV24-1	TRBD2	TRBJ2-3	CATSDPSGRARDTQYF	TGTGCCACCAGTGACCCCAGCGGGAGGGCCCGAGATACGCAGTATTTT
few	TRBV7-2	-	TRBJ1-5	CASSPPGEARPQHF	TGTGCCAGCAGCCCACCGGGGGAAGCCCGGCCCCAGCATTTT
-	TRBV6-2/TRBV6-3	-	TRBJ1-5	CASKYGGHSNQPQHF	TGTGCCAGCAAGTATGGGGGTCATAGCAATCAGCCCCAGCATTTT
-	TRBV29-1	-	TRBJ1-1	CSLGGTEAFF	TGCAGCTTAGGTGGCACTGAAGCTTTCTTT
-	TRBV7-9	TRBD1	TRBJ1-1	CASSPEGAQNTEAFF	TGTGCCAGCAGCCCCGAGGGGGCTCAGAACACTGAAGCTTTCTTT
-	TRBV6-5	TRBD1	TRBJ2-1	CASSHTGGPYNEQFF	TGTGCCAGCAGTCATACAGGGGGGCCCTACAATGAGCAGTTCTTC
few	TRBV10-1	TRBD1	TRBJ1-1	CASSGRQGLGTEAFF	TGCGCCAGCAGCGGCCGACAGGGGCTAGGCACTGAAGCTTTCTTT